This T cell receptor (beta chain) was found in a study of blood T cell repertoires in COVID-19 (dated by TCRdb to the early 2020s). Turning to the overall study: Samples from collaborators originated in the United States, Italy and Spain and spanned both the acute and convalescent phases of COVID-19. Samples were obtained from the ongoing ImmuneRACE study (first 160 participants) and from 1,254 subjects provided by 6 global collaborators. The prospective study material was composed of cDNA or gDNA derived from T cells, B-cell-depleted T cells, or PBMCs. The repertoires were released in a freely available public database meant as a resource for research on the immune response to SARS-CoV-2. Deeply sampled blood TCRbeta repertoires from subjects exposed to, actively infected with, or recovered from COVID-19 were included in the dataset. Nearly every sample came with metadata listing a de-identified subject ID, COVID-19 status, age in years and sex. HLA class I and class II types, where available, came from metadata supplied by the sample provider rather than from assay-based typing.

In Seattle, one collaborating source enrolled patients while the infection was active and tracked those patients longitudinally over the course of disease. The collaborating institutions used their own protocols to collect whole blood in K2EDTA tubes. For TCRbeta analysis, collaborators shipped samples in one of three forms: frozen whole blood, isolated PBMCs, or DNA extracted from either of those sample types. For this clone: What this receptor recognizes is not known. Base qualities were left out, and no much larger clone turns up one base away.

The junction carries 9 bases between V and J, which are trimmed by 3 bases and 10 bases respectively. The CDR3 covers 11 residues, taking in both the cysteine and the phenylalanine. Left in the record is the CDR3 DNA by itself, 33 bases read in frame from the first base. In the germline V gene (reference sequence), CDR1 corresponds to GTSNPN and CDR2 to SVGIG. The immunoSEQ Assay, a bias-controlled multiplex PCR, was used to amplify TCRbeta CDR3 regions from genomic DNA. The authors processed their data as follows. The number of nucleated cells in each sample was estimated from the amplification of reference gene primers within the assay. Sequence reads were collapsed and filtered to measure the absolute abundance of every unique TCRbeta CDR3 rearrangement. Productive Simpson clonality was computed per sample as the square root of Simpson's diversity index over productive rearrangements. TCRdb stores this immuneACCESS table with in-frame sequences only. Part of the clones is absent; in the studies checked, under half of the shortfall reflects unresolved V genes, and no reason is known for the rest. The DNA was the basis for D and trimming; V, J and clone size are from that table. This sample has approximately 180,000 clones in its table, and around 81% of those were observed once. The top ten clonotypes cover around 12% of the sample.

Summary of the overall study and its limitations: Clinical and demographic metadata were provided uncurated, with the amount varying by source and participant.

The sequence joins TRBV30 to TRBJ1-4, with TRBD1 perhaps the D gene, on 5 matching bases. This clonotype originated in a woman older than 75 with COVID-19, enrolled during active disease. The sample taken for sequencing was peripheral blood. CDR3 sequence: CAWSAQGKLFF. The DNA sequence follows: TGTGCCTGGAGCGCCCAGGGAAAACTGTTTTTT.